A single sample is the source of the 30 T cell receptor beta chains below, sequenced in a study of cytomegalovirus exposure and HLA in healthy donors. PCR was performed using 60 Vbeta and 13 Jbeta primers. Profiled with immunoSEQ multiplex PCR; TCRdb holds only in-frame clones, not every one. The sample shows about 200,000 clones, around four fifths of them seen only once. The sequencing input was PBMCs. The source of these receptors is a woman aged 40 to 50 in good health and CMV-seronegative.

This rearrangement joins TRBV30 to TRBJ2-2; weak D call: TRBD2 (6 bases). This CDR3 has 12 residues. CDR1 and CDR2 from the germline V gene are GTSNPN and SVGIG (reference sequence). With 6 bases removed from V and 10 bases from J, the gap between germline ends came to 15 bases. The chain's CDR3 is CACIPGLTELFF. CDR3 coding DNA: TGTGCCTGCATCCCGGGACTCACGGAGCTGTTTTTT. Full variable domain (rest looked up from reference TRBV30 and TRBJ2-2): SQTIHQWPATLVQPVGSPLSLECTVEGTSNPNLYWYRQAAGRGLQLLFYSVGIGQISSEVPQNLSASRPQDRQFILSSKKLLLSDSGFYLCACIPGLTELFFGEGSRLTVL.

The chain employs TRBV7-2 and TRBJ2-2; no clear D. This CDR3 is built from 17 residues. Per the germline V gene, CDR1 is SGHTA and CDR2 is FQGNSA. The germline V and J ends were trimmed by 5 bases and 4 bases, with 20 bases remaining between them. DNA of the CDR3: TGTGCCAGCAGCCCCACTTCCGGCAGGTTCGGCACCGGGGAGCTGTTTTTT. Residues: CASSPTSGRFGTGELFF.

J is TRBJ1-2 and V is TRBV10-1, with 9 nucleotides matching TRBD1. The germline V gene has CDR1 WNHNN and CDR2 SYGVQD (reference sequence). Trimming removed 8 bases from V and 6 bases from J; junction bases left unmatched: 7. The CDR3 consists of 13 residues. DNA of the CDR3: TGCGCCAGCGCTCCGGGACAGGGTCATGGCTACACCTTC. Residues: CASAPGQGHGYTF.

The rearrangement joins TRBV29-1 to TRBJ1-2, with TRBD1 matching over 9 bases. The V gene's germline CDR1 is SQVTM and CDR2 ANQGSEA. With V trimmed by 0 bases and J by 4 bases, 9 bases remained unmatched. CDR3 length: 16 amino acids. This CDR3 is CSVEDRYRGHGYGYTF. CDR3 nucleotide sequence: TGCAGCGTTGAAGATCGATACAGGGGGCATGGCTATGGCTACACCTTC.

V usage is TRBV7-8 and J usage is TRBJ2-2; TRBD2 agrees at 12 bases. CDR3 length: 19 residues. The V and J ends lost 1 base and 7 bases, in that order; junction bases with no gene match: 13. Germline V lookup: CDR1 SGHVS, CDR2 FQNEAQ. As DNA, the CDR3 is TGTGCCAGCAGCTTAGGATTGCTAGCGGGAGGGCCGTGGGTCGGGGAGCTGTTTTTT. Amino acids: CASSLGLLAGGPWVGELFF.

In DNA form, the CDR3 reads TGTGCCTGGAGTGAACAGCAAGAGACCCAGTACTTC. This translates into CAWSEQQETQYF. The genes are TRBV30 and TRBJ2-5, with D unclear. Germline CDR1 GTSNPN, CDR2 SVGIG (reference sequence). The germline V and J ends were trimmed by 1 base and 2 bases, with 5 bases remaining between them. The CDR3 contains 12 residues.

This clone showed up just a few times. The V gene is TRBV5-4, the J gene TRBJ2-1; TRBD2 agrees at 13 bases. The germline V gene has CDR1 SGHNT and CDR2 YYREEE (reference sequence). CDR3 length: 15 residues. The junction had 2 bases not matched to a gene; V was cut back by 1 base and J by 7 bases. This CDR3 reads CASSLRTSGRNEQFF. In DNA, the CDR3 is TGTGCCAGCAGCTTGCGGACTAGCGGGAGAAATGAGCAGTTCTTC.

V gene TRBV9 combines with J gene TRBJ2-1, with D possibly being TRBD2 (5 bases). Germline V CDR1 and CDR2: SGDLS, YYNGEE. V dropped 1 base and J dropped 4 bases, with 12 bases sitting between them. The CDR3 sequence is 15 residues long. CDR3 residues: CASSVSGIGYNEQFF. The DNA of the CDR3 is TGTGCCAGCAGCGTATCCGGGATCGGGTACAATGAGCAGTTCTTC.

V is TRBV5-6 and J is TRBJ2-5, with 12 bases matching TRBD2. The V gene's germline CDR1 is SGHDT and CDR2 YYEEEE. The length of the CDR3 is 16 residues. V shed 2 bases, J shed 5 bases, and the junction held 7 bases outside the gene matches. The CDR3, as DNA: TGTGCCAGCAGCTTTCTAGCGGGAGGGGCCCGGGAGACCCAGTACTTC. Residues: CASSFLAGGARETQYF. The whole variable domain, filled in from reference TRBV5-6 and TRBJ2-5, reads DAGVTQSPTHLIKTRGQQVTLRCSPKSGHDTVSWYQQALGQGPQFIFQYYEEEERQRGNFPDRFSGHQFPNYSSELNVNALLLGDSALYLCASSFLAGGARETQYFGPGTRLLVL.

The rearrangement links TRBV5-1 to TRBJ2-7; D unresolved. The CDR3 runs 13 residues. V was shortened by 0 bases and J by 2 bases, with 6 bases between the two germline ends. Germline CDR1 SGHRS, CDR2 YFSETQ. The CDR3 spells CASSLAYTYEQYF. The CDR3 DNA is TGCGCCAGCAGCTTGGCTTACACCTACGAGCAGTACTTC.

The rearrangement joins TRBV18 to TRBJ2-7; 13 bases fit TRBD2. The CDR3 spans 15 residues. The V and J ends lost 2 bases and 6 bases, in that order; junction bases with no gene match: 4. In germline, CDR1 is KGHSH, CDR2 LQKENI. The CDR3 nucleotides read TGTGCCAGCTCACCAGGACTAGCGGGAGATCTCGAGCAGTACTTC. Translating it yields CASSPGLAGDLEQYF.

The chain recombines TRBV27 with TRBJ1-6, with D perhaps TRBD1 (5 bases). The CDR3 has 16 amino acids. The germline V gene has CDR1 MNHEY and CDR2 SMNVEV (reference sequence). V gave up 6 bases and J gave up 1 base, with 13 bases separating them. CDR3 DNA: TGTGCCAGCAGCTGGGGGGGTTTGTCCTATAATTCACCCCTCCACTTT. It yields the protein CASSWGGLSYNSPLHF.

V usage is TRBV7-6 and J usage is TRBJ2-7; 7 positions agree with TRBD1. This CDR3 contains 16 residues. CDR1 and CDR2 (germline): SGHVS, FNYEAQ. Trimming cost V 1 base and J 3 bases; bases outside gene matches: 9. In DNA, the CDR3 is TGTGCCAGCAGCTTAGGGATAGGGACAGCTATCTACGAGCAGTACTTC. This encodes CASSLGIGTAIYEQYF.

V is TRBV6-5 and J is TRBJ2-1; 12 bases line up with TRBD2. With V trimmed by 5 bases and J by 6 bases, 5 bases remained unmatched. The CDR3 consists of 15 residues. Per germline, CDR1 MNHEY and CDR2 SVGAGI. The CDR3 is CASSRSSGRGNEQFF. The CDR3 bases are TGTGCCAGCAGTCGATCTAGCGGGAGGGGCAATGAGCAGTTCTTC.

V usage is TRBV14 and J usage is TRBJ2-1; 7 nucleotides align to TRBD2. The CDR3 covers 15 residues. With 4 bases clipped from V and 7 bases from J, the junction kept 10 bases outside the gene matches. Germline V gives CDR1 SGHDN, CDR2 FVKESK. DNA of the CDR3: TGTGCCAGCAGCCTTTGGGCGGGAGTGTCAAATGAGCAGTTCTTC. Protein sequence: CASSLWAGVSNEQFF.

The V call is TRBV27, the J call TRBJ2-1; tentatively, D is TRBD2 (5 bases). Germline loops: CDR1 MNHEY, CDR2 SMNVEV (reference sequence). Trimming pared 4 bases from V and 1 base from J, leaving 8 bases between. CDR3 length: 14 amino acids. CDR3 region: CASSWSGSYNEQFF. The CDR3 DNA follows: TGTGCCAGCAGTTGGAGCGGTTCCTACAATGAGCAGTTCTTC.

The chain links TRBV7-2 to TRBJ2-7; possibly TRBD2 for D (6 bases). V was cut by 6 bases and J by 2 bases, with 17 bases left in between. Germline V lookup: CDR1 SGHTA, CDR2 FQGNSA. The CDR3 extends over 15 amino acids. DNA of the CDR3: TGTGCCAGCAGTCTTGGGACTCAACGTGCCTACGAGCAGTACTTC. This gives the protein CASSLGTQRAYEQYF.

This sequence joins TRBV30 and TRBJ1-5, with a weak D call TRBD1 (5 bases). CDR1 and CDR2 (germline): GTSNPN, SVGIG (reference sequence). Trimming left V 2 bases short and J 4 bases short, with 15 bases between. The CDR3 is 15 amino acids. The CDR3: CAWSSGIRPNQPQHF. In nucleotides, the CDR3 is TGTGCCTGGAGTTCAGGGATTCGTCCTAATCAGCCCCAGCATTTT.

The chain carries TRBV28 and TRBJ2-3; tentatively, D is TRBD2 (6 bases). V dropped 5 bases and J dropped 5 bases, with 14 bases sitting between them. The CDR3 contains 14 residues. The germline gives CDR1 MDHEN, CDR2 SYDVKM. The CDR3 DNA sequence: TGTGCCAGCAGTGGGGACTGGGCCAAAGATACGCAGTATTTT. Encoded protein: CASSGDWAKDTQYF.

The V call is TRBV5-1, the J call TRBJ2-1; 11 bases are shared with TRBD2. Germline assignment: CDR1 SGHRS and CDR2 YFSETQ. The CDR3 totals 17 residues. The V segment lost 6 bases and the J segment 2 bases; nucleotides outside the gene matches: 10. CDR3 protein: CASNRPGLADTYNEQFF. The CDR3 nucleotides read TGCGCCAGCAACCGACCGGGACTAGCGGATACCTACAATGAGCAGTTCTTC. Using reference TRBV5-1 and TRBJ2-1 for the parts outside the CDR3, the full variable domain is KAGVTQTPRYLIKTRGQQVTLSCSPISGHRSVSWYQQTPGQGLQFLFEYFSETQRNKGNFPGRFSGRQFSNSRSEMNVSTLELGDSALYLCASNRPGLADTYNEQFFGPGTRLTVL.

This sequence joins TRBV6-6 and TRBJ2-1; D is perhaps TRBD2 (5 bases). The CDR3 is made up of 15 amino acids. The V end was cut by 0 bases, the J end by 3 bases, with 9 bases between. In germline, CDR1 is MNHNY, CDR2 SVGAGI (reference sequence). The CDR3 reads CASSYSASHYNEQFF. CDR3 DNA sequence: TGTGCCAGCAGTTACTCGGCTAGCCACTACAATGAGCAGTTCTTC.

The chain joins TRBV7-9 to TRBJ2-3; D unresolved. The germline V gene has CDR1 SEHNR and CDR2 FQNEAQ (reference sequence). The CDR3 is 17 residues long. V was clipped by 2 bases and J by 2 bases, with 17 bases between them. In DNA form, the CDR3 reads TGTGCCAGCAGCTTAATGGGCACCGAGTTATCCACAGATACGCAGTATTTT. Translating gives CASSLMGTELSTDTQYF.

The sample holds a few counts of this clone. The V call is TRBV21-1, the J call TRBJ2-7; the table's D call of TRBD2 was not tested on the DNA. TRBV21-1 is recorded as a pseudogene. The CDR3 spans 15 residues. CDR3 sequence: CASILNLGLSGGQYF. CDR3 bases: TGTGCCAGCATCTTAAATTTAGGGCTTTCCGGGGGGCAGTACTTC.

The CDR3 region has the DNA TGCGCCAGCAGAGTAGCAACTAATGAAAAACTGTTTTTT. Its translation: CASRVATNEKLFF. The chain combines TRBV5-1 with TRBJ1-4, with no clear D. The V end lost 5 bases, the J end lost 0 bases, and 5 bases lay between the germline ends. The CDR3 runs 13 residues. Germline-derived CDR1 and CDR2 are SGHRS and YFSETQ.

This clone was observed a handful of times. The chain recombines TRBV6-6 with TRBJ2-7, with 9 bases matching TRBD2. There are 15 residues in the CDR3. J gave up 2 bases and V 5 bases, and 7 bases lay outside the gene matches. Germline V gene sequence: CDR1 MNHNY, CDR2 SVGAGI (reference sequence). CDR3 sequence reads: CASSPSGRNAYEQYF. Written as DNA, the CDR3 is TGTGCCAGCAGTCCCAGCGGGAGGAACGCCTACGAGCAGTACTTC.

This clone was picked up a small number of times. The chain recombines TRBV28 with TRBJ1-5; D remains unclear. Trimming stripped 5 bases from V and 1 base from J, with 9 bases between. The V gene's germline CDR1 is MDHEN and CDR2 SYDVKM. This CDR3 has 14 residues. CDR3 loop: CASSVSGSNQPQHF. The DNA of the CDR3 is TGTGCCAGCAGTGTATCAGGAAGCAATCAGCCCCAGCATTTT.

The V call is TRBV5-1, the J call TRBJ2-3; a weak D match, TRBD1 (5 bases). The CDR3 runs to 14 residues. Germline values: CDR1 SGHRS, CDR2 YFSETQ. Trimming cost V 0 bases and J 3 bases, with 8 bases left between them. Written as DNA, the CDR3 is TGCGCCAGCAGCTTGGACAGGTTGACAGATACGCAGTATTTT. Its translation: CASSLDRLTDTQYF.

This clone was found many times. The chain is built from TRBV6-6 and TRBJ1-3, with D uncertain. Per the germline V gene, CDR1 is MNHNY and CDR2 is SVGAGI (reference sequence). The CDR3 is made up of 12 amino acids. V was shortened by 4 bases and J by 4 bases, with 5 bases between the two germline ends. Here the CDR3 DNA reads TGTGCCAGCAGTTCAATCGGAAACACCATATATTTT. It yields the protein CASSSIGNTIYF.

The V call is TRBV27, the J call TRBJ2-1, with 7 bases fitting TRBD2. The germline gives CDR1 MNHEY, CDR2 SMNVEV (reference sequence). V lost 6 bases and J lost 3; bases outside the gene matches: 11. The length of the CDR3 is 16 residues. CDR3 coding DNA: TGTGCCAGCAGCGATTCGGGCGGGAGTGGCTACAATGAGCAGTTCTTC. This sequence encodes CASSDSGGSGYNEQFF.

This clone was recorded only once. The chain is built from TRBV30 and TRBJ2-5, with a tentative D call TRBD2 (5 bases). V lost 2 bases to trimming and J lost 9 bases, with 16 bases between them. From germline, CDR1 is GTSNPN and CDR2 SVGIG (reference sequence). CDR3 size: 13 residues. CDR3 in amino acids: CAWSHTWLRAQYF. In DNA, the CDR3 is TGTGCCTGGAGTCATACATGGCTGCGGGCCCAGTACTTC. Full variable domain (missing parts from reference TRBV30 and TRBJ2-5): SQTIHQWPATLVQPVGSPLSLECTVEGTSNPNLYWYRQAAGRGLQLLFYSVGIGQISSEVPQNLSASRPQDRQFILSSKKLLLSDSGFYLCAWSHTWLRAQYFGPGTRLLVL.